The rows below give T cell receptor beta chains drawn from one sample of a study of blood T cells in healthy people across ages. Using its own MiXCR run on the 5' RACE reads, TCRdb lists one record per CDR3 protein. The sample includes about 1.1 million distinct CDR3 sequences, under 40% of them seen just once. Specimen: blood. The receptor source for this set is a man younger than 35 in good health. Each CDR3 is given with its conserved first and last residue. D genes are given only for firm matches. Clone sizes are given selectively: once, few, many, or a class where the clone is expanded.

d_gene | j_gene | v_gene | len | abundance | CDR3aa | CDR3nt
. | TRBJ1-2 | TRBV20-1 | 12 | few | CSAETGNYGYTF | TGCAGTGCTGAAACAGGGAACTATGGCTACACCTTC
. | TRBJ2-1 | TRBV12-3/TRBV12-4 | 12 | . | CASSLAVYEQFF | TGTGCCAGCAGTTTAGCAGTCTACGAGCAGTTCTTC
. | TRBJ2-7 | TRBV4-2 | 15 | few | CASSPRSSGTYEQYF | TGTGCCAGCAGCCCTAGGTCCAGTGGTACCTACGAGCAGTACTTC
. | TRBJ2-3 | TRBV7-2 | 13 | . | CASSLIPPDTQYF | TGTGCCAGCAGCTTAATCCCGCCAGATACGCAGTATTTT
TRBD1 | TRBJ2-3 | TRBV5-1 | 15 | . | CASSVWDRSTDTQYF | TGCGCCAGCAGCGTGTGGGACAGGAGCACAGATACGCAGTATTTT
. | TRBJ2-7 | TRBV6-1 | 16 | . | CASSDFIAGRTYEQYF | TGTGCCAGCAGTGACTTTATAGCAGGACGGACCTACGAGCAGTACTTC
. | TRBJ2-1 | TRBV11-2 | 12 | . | CASSSGENEQFF | TGTGCCAGCAGCTCAGGGGAGAATGAGCAGTTCTTC
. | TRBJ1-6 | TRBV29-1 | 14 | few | CSVTTGLFNSPLHF | TGCAGCGTTACAACAGGGCTCTTTAATTCACCCCTCCACTTT
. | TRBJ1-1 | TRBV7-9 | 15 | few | CASNSKGGPNTEAFF | TGTGCCAGCAACTCAAAGGGGGGCCCGAACACTGAAGCTTTCTTT
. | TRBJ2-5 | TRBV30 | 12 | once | CAGMVGRQTQYF | TGTGCCGGGATGGTAGGACGACAGACCCAGTACTTC
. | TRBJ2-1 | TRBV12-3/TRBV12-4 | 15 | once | CASSNPSRGDNEQFF | TGTGCCAGCTCAAACCCAAGCAGGGGGGACAATGAGCAGTTCTTC
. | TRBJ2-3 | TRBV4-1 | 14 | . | CASSRDKAADTQYF | TGCGCCAGCAGCCGGGATAAAGCGGCAGATACGCAGTATTTT
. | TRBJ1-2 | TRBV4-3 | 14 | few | CASSLSGEGRGYTF | TGCGCCAGCAGCCTAAGTGGGGAGGGTCGGGGCTACACCTTC
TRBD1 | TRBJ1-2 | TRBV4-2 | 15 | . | CASSQDRGTDYGYTF | TGTGCCAGCAGCCAAGATAGAGGGACAGATTATGGCTACACCTTC
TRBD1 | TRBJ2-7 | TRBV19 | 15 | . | CASSITAGGIYEQYF | TGTGCCAGTAGTATTACGGCAGGGGGCATCTACGAGCAGTACTTC
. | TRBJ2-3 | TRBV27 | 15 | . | CASSHQRSLTDTQYF | TGTGCCAGCAGTCACCAGCGGAGCCTAACAGATACGCAGTATTTT
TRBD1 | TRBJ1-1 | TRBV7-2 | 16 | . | CASSLAGTVMNTEAFF | TGTGCCAGCAGCTTAGCGGGGACAGTAATGAACACTGAAGCTTTCTTT
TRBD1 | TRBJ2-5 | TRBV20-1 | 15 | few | CSALGQGRRQETQYF | TGCAGTGCCCTAGGACAGGGGAGGCGCCAAGAGACCCAGTACTTC
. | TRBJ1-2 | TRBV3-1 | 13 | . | CASSHGRGSGYTF | TGTGCCAGCAGCCACGGAAGGGGCTCTGGCTACACCTTC
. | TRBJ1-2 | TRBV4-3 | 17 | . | CASSADRIRGGGYGYTF | TGCGCCAGCAGCGCCGACCGGATCCGTGGGGGGGGGTATGGCTACACCTTC
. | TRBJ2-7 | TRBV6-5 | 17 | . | CASSLLPGKTRIYEQYF | TGTGCCAGCAGTCTACTCCCCGGGAAAACCAGGATCTACGAGCAGTACTTC
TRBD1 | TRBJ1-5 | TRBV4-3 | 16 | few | CASSQDRGNSNQPQHF | TGCGCCAGCAGCCAAGACAGGGGGAATAGCAATCAGCCCCAGCATTTT
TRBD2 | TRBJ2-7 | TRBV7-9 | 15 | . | CASSLVTSGSYEQYF | TGTGCCAGCAGCTTAGTTACTAGCGGGTCCTACGAGCAGTACTTC
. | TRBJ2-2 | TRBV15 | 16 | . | CATSRDRNRVTGELFF | TGTGCCACCAGCAGAGATCGAAACAGGGTGACCGGGGAGCTGTTTTTT
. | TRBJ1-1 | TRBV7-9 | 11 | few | CASSSAAEAFF | TGTGCCAGCAGCAGCGCGGCTGAAGCTTTCTTT